This T cell receptor (beta chain) was obtained from a study of blood T cells in healthy people across ages. Whole-study results and caveats: Long-lived donors had more naive CD4+ cells and higher diversity than aged donors.

The CDR3 contains 14 residues. Germline values: CDR1 MNHNY, CDR2 SVGAGI (reference sequence). The ends were cut back, 2 bases at V and 4 bases at J, with 10 bases in the middle. A sample-barcoded 5' primer and a J-beta primer mix were used in a second PCR of about 6 to 11 cycles. Via MiXCR, TCRdb re-called the 5' RACE reads, giving one row per CDR3 protein. The data contain 900,000 to 950,000 distinct CDR3 sequences, about 29% of them singletons. Concerning this clonotype: Its antigen is undetermined.

These data were also filed under a second study, of T cells of mothers and their children.

The V gene is TRBV6-6, the J gene TRBJ2-3; TRBD2 is a possible D gene (5 bases). Sequenced: blood. The receptor's source is a woman aged 40 to 55 in good health. CDR3 in amino acids: CASSYGGGPDTQYF. The DNA of the CDR3 is TGTGCCAGCAGTTACGGAGGAGGCCCAGATACGCAGTATTTT.